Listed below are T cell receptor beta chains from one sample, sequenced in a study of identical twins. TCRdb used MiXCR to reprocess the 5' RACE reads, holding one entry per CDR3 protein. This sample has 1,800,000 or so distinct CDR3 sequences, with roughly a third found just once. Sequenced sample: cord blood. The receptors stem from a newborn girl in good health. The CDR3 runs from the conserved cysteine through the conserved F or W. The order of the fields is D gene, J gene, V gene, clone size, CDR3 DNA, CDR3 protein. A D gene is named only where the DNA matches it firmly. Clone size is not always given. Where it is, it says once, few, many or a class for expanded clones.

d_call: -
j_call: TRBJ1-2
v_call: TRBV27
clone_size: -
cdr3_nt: TGTGCCGGCAGTTTAATGGAAGGGGCGCTAGGTGGCTACACCTTC
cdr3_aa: CAGSLMEGALGGYTF

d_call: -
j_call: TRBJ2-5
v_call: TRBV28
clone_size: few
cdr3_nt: TGTGCCAGCAGTTTGAAGCTAGGACCAGCGGACCCGGTGTACCAAGAGACCCAGTACTTC
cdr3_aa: CASSLKLGPADPVYQETQYF

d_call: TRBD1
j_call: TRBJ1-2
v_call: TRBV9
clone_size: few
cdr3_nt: TGTGCCAGCAGCGATTACAGGGGAGGCTATGGCTACACCTTC
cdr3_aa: CASSDYRGGYGYTF

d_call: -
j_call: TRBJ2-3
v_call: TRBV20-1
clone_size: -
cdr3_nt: TGCAGTGCTAGGTTGGTGACTTCCTCCTTCACAGATACGCAGTATTTT
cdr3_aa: CSARLVTSSFTDTQYF

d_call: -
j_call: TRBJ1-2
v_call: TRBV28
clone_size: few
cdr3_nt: TGTGCCAGCAGTTTAACGCGGGGAAGCTACACCTTC
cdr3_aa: CASSLTRGSYTF

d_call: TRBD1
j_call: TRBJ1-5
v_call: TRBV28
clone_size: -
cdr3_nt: TGTGCCAGCAGTTATACCCAGGGGGCTAGGCAGCCCCAGCATTTT
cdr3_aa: CASSYTQGARQPQHF

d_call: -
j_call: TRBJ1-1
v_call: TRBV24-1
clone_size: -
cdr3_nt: TGTGCCACCAGTGAGGTTGGACGGCGCCCGGGGGCTGAAGCTTTCTTT
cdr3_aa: CATSEVGRRPGAEAFF

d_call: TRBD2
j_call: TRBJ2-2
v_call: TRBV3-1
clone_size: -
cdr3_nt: TGTGCCAGCAGCCAGGGATATACTAGCGGGAGGAGAACCGGGGAGCTGTTTTTT
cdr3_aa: CASSQGYTSGRRTGELFF

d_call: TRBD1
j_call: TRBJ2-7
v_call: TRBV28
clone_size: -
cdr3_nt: TGTGCCAGCAGTCGAACCGGACAGGGAAGCCACGAGCAGTACTTC
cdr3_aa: CASSRTGQGSHEQYF

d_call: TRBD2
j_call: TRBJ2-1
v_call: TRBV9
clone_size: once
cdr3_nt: TGTGCCAGCAGCGTCAGCGGGAGGGCCACCAATGAGCAGTTCTTC
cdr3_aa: CASSVSGRATNEQFF

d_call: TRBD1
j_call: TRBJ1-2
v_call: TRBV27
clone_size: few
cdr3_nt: TGTGCCAGCAGTTTTGCCGGACAGGGGCGCTACACCTTC
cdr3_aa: CASSFAGQGRYTF

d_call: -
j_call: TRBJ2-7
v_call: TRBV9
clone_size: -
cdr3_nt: TGTGCCAGCAGCGTGAAGTGGGGCTCCTACGAGCAGTACTTC
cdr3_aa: CASSVKWGSYEQYF

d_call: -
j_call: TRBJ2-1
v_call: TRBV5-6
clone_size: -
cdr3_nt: TGTGCCAGCAGCTATAGCGAGGGTCGGAGCTCCTACAATGGGCAGTTCTTC
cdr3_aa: CASSYSEGRSSYNGQFF

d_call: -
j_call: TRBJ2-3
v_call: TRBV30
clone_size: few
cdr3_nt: TGTGCCTGGAGTGTCCGGGATACGCAGTATTTT
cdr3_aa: CAWSVRDTQYF

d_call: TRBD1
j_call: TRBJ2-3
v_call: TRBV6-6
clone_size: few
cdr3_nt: TGTGCCAGCGGGGCAGGGGGTAGCTACACAGATACGCAGTATTTT
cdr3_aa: CASGAGGSYTDTQYF

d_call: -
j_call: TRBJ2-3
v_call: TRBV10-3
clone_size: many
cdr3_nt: TGTGCCATCAGGCCTAGCAGCAGCACAGATACGCAGTATTTT
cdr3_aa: CAIRPSSSTDTQYF

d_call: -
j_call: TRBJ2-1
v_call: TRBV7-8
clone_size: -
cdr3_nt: TGTGCCAGCAGCTTGGTTGTAGGACTCCTAGTCGAAAACAATGAGCAGTTCTTC
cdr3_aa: CASSLVVGLLVENNEQFF

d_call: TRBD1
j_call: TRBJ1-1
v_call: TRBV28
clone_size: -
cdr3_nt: TGTGCCAGCACCCCATGGGACAGGGAGGGGAACACTGAAGCTTTCTTT
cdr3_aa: CASTPWDREGNTEAFF

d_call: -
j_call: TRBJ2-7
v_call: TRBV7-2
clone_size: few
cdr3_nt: TGTGCCAGCAGCTTAAGGGGGAGTTTACCCTACGAGCAGTACTTC
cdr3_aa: CASSLRGSLPYEQYF

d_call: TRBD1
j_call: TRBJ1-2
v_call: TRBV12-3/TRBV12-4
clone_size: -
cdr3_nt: TGTGCCAGCAGGGGGGGGACAGGGGTCAAGGATGGCTACACCTTC
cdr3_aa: CASRGGTGVKDGYTF

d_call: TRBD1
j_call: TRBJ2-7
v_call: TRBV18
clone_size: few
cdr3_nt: TGTGCCAGCTCACCAGGGACAGGGGGAGACGAGCAGTACTTC
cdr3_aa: CASSPGTGGDEQYF

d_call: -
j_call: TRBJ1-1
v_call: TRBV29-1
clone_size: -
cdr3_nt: TGCAGCGTTGTACTCCGGGGGCTGAACACTGAAGCTTTCTTT
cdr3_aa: CSVVLRGLNTEAFF

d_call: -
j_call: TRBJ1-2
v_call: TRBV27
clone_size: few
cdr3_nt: TGTGCCAGCAGTTTATCGAAAGGACAAGTCTACACCTTC
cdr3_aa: CASSLSKGQVYTF

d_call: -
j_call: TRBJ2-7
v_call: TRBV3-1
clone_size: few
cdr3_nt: TGTGCCAGCAGTTTGACTAGCGCTGGGGGACAGGAGCAGTACTTC
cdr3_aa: CASSLTSAGGQEQYF

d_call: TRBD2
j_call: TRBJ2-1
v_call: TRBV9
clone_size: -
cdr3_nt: TGTGCCAGCAGCGTAGCTGCGGGAGACTCCTACAATGAGCAGTTCTTC
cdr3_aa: CASSVAAGDSYNEQFF

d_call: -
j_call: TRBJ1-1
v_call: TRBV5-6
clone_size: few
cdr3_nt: TGTGCCAGCACCATGAGACTTCGGGGCACTGAAGCTTTCTTT
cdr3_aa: CASTMRLRGTEAFF

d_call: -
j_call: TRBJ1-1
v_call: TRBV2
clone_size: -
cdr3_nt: TGTGCCAGCAGTGAGGAACAGGGAACTGAAGCTTTCTTT
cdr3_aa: CASSEEQGTEAFF

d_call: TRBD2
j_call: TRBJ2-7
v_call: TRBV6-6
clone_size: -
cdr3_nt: TGTGCCAGCAGTTACCATTCTAGCGGGGGTTCCTACGAGCAGTACTTC
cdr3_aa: CASSYHSSGGSYEQYF

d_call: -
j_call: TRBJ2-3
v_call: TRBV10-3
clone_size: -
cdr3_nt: TGTGCCATCAGTGATGGGGGACGCGGGACGGTACCCACAGATACGCAGTATTTT
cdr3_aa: CAISDGGRGTVPTDTQYF

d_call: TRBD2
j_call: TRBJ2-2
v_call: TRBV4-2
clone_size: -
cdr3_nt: TGTGCCAGCAGCCAAGCTAGCGGGGTCTTCGGAACTACCGGGGAGCTGTTTTTT
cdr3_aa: CASSQASGVFGTTGELFF

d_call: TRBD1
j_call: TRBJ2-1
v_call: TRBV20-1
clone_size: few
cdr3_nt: TGCAGTGCTAGAGCTGACAGGGGGGGTGAGCAGTTCTTC
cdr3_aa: CSARADRGGEQFF

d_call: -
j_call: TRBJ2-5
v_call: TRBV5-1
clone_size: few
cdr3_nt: TGCGCCAGCAGCCGAGGGACAACTCAAGAGACCCAGTACTTC
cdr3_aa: CASSRGTTQETQYF

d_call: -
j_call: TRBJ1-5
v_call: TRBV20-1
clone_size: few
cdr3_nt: TGCAGTGCTAGAGCCATGGGGGGGGAACAGAACAATCAGCCCCAGCATTTT
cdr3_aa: CSARAMGGEQNNQPQHF

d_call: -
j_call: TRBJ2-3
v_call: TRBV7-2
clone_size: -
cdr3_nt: TGTGCCAGCAGCTTAGCGCGAAATAGCGGCACAGATACGCAGTATTTT
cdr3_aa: CASSLARNSGTDTQYF

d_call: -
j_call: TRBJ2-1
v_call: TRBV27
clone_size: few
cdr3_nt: TGTGCCAGCAGTTTATCGAAGCGGGTGAGCTCCTACAATGAGCAGTTCTTC
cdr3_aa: CASSLSKRVSSYNEQFF

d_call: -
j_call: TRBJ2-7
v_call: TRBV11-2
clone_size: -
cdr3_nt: TGTGCCAGCAGCTCACCGCCGCGGGATCCCTACGAGCAGTACTTC
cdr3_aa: CASSSPPRDPYEQYF

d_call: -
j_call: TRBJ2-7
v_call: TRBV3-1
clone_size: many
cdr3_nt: TGTGCCAGCAGCCAAGTGGCTAGCGAGCAGTACTTC
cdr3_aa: CASSQVASEQYF

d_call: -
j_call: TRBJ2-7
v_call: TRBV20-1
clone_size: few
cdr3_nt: TGCAGTGCTAGATCCGCTGCGGGCCACAATGAGCAGTACTTC
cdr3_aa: CSARSAAGHNEQYF

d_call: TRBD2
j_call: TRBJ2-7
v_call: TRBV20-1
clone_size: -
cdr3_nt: TGCAGTGCTAGAGCCGGGACTAGCGGGAATAAGCAGTACTTC
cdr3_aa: CSARAGTSGNKQYF

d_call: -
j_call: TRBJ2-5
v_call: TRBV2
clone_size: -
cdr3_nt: TGTGCCAGCCTTACGAATAGTCCTACGTGGGTTCAAGAGACCCAGTACTTC
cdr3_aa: CASLTNSPTWVQETQYF

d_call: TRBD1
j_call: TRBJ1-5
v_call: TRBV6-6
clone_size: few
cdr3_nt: TGTGCCAGCAGTGGACAGGGGGCAGGAGGCAATCAGCCCCAGCATTTT
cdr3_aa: CASSGQGAGGNQPQHF

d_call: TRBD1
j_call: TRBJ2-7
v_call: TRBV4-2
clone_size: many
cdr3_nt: TGTGCCAGCAGCCAAGATGAGACAGGGGGATACGAGCAGTACTTC
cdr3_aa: CASSQDETGGYEQYF

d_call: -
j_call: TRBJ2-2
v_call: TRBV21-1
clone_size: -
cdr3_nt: TGTGCCAGCAGCAAAGCGGCAGCGGGAGCTAACACCGGGGAGCTGTTTTTT
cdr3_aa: CASSKAAAGANTGELFF

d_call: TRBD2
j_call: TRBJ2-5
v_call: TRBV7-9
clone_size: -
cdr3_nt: TGTGCCAGCAGCTTACTAGCGGGAGCTTATTTGGAGACCCAGTACTTC
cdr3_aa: CASSLLAGAYLETQYF

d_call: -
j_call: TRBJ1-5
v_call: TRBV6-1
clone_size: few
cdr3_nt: TGTGCCAGCAGTGAAGGGTCGCTGCTCAATCAGCCCCAGCATTTT
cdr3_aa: CASSEGSLLNQPQHF

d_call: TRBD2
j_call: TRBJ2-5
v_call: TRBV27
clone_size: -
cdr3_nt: TGTGCCAGCAGTTCGCGCGCCCTTGGGGCGGGGGGCCCTCCCGAGTTCTTTCAAGAGACCCAGTACTTC
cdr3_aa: CASSSRALGAGGPPEFFQETQYF